This T cell receptor beta chain was sequenced in a study of T cell repertoires in cytomegalovirus infection. Whole-study context: CMV infection together with matching HLA type was indicated by public TCR beta signatures.

This clonotype was picked up a small number of times. Its specificity is not known. One junction end disagrees with the germline gene, perhaps due to a read error. General study findings and limits: Cumulated frequencies of public TCR beta families served to identify carriers of CMV plus the relevant HLA.

MiXCR, applied by TCRdb to the reads, yields one record per CDR3 protein. The top ten hold around 12% of the sample, which has some 300,000 distinct CDR3 sequences, roughly a sixth seen once. The CDR3 runs 14 residues. Sequenced sample: PBMCs. The origin of this receptor is a human donor in good health (CMV status not recorded). Some clones in this sample may be carry-over from other donors' samples. The rearrangement uses TRBV12-3 or TRBV12-4 and TRBJ2-3; no firm D call. The CDR3 protein is CASRLDQSTDTQYF. DNA for the CDR3: TGTGCCAGCAGATTAGACCAGAGCACAGATACGCAGTATTTT.